The next 16 T cell receptor beta chains were all read from a single sample in a study of beta chain features in type 1 diabetes. Isolated RNA was reverse transcribed in full, so expressed TCRB transcripts were sequenced. Assay used: immunoSEQ multiplex PCR; TCRdb lists only in-frame clones, some missing. This table has 900,000 or so clones, around a sixth appearing once. The material sequenced was naive CD4+ T cells from blood. The receptors were sampled from a woman younger than 30 in good health.

The chain links TRBV7-9 to TRBJ2-7, with D perhaps matching TRBD1 or TRBD2 (5 bases each). V was cut by 5 bases and J by 12 bases, with 29 bases left in between. Germline V gene lookup returns CDR1 SEHNR and CDR2 FQNEAQ (reference sequence). The CDR3 runs 16 residues. In DNA, the CDR3 is TGTGCCAGCAGCCGAGAAACCGGGACCCGTCCCTCGCGGCGGTACTTC. Translating it yields CASSRETGTRPSRRYF.

Ten or more counts support this clone. The chain recombines TRBV7-9 with TRBJ2-4; 15 positions agree with TRBD2. In germline, CDR1 is SEHNR, CDR2 FQNEAQ (reference sequence). The CDR3 sequence is 16 residues long. V was clipped by 5 bases and J by 8 bases; unmatched bases: 7. CDR3 bases: TGTGCCAGCAGCGCAGGGACTAGCGGGAGGTCGGACATTCAGTACTTC. Translated, it gives CASSAGTSGRSDIQYF.

This clone appeared a few times. The CDR3 region has the DNA TGTGCCAGCGGCAGGGCTTTTTCTGAGCAGTACTTC. This sequence encodes CASGRAFSEQYF. V usage is TRBV6-6 and J usage is TRBJ2-7; the D gene is possibly TRBD1 (5 bases). CDR3 length equals 12 residues. The V gene lost 8 bases and the J gene lost 7 bases, with 15 bases spanning the gap. Germline V CDR1 and CDR2: MNHNY, SVGAGI (reference sequence).

There are a few counts of this clone. The chain recombines TRBV9 with TRBJ2-5; 7 bases match TRBD2. The germline CDR1 and CDR2 sequences are SGDLS and YYNGEE. Trimming cost V 3 bases and J 2 bases; bases outside gene matches: 7. This CDR3 contains 15 residues. CDR3 sequence reads: CASSENSGLQETQYF. The CDR3 bases are TGTGCCAGCAGCGAAAATAGCGGGTTACAAGAGACCCAGTACTTC. Together with reference TRBV9 and TRBJ2-5, the CDR3 gives the full variable domain: DSGVTQTPKHLITATGQRVTLRCSPRSGDLSVYWYQQSLDQGLQFLIQYYNGEERAKGNILERFSAQQFPDLHSELNLSSLELGDSALYFCASSENSGLQETQYFGPGTRLLVL.

The V call is TRBV7-3, the J call TRBJ2-1, with 9 bases aligning to TRBD2. CDR3 length equals 18 residues. Germline loops: CDR1 SGHTA, CDR2 FQGTGA. J was trimmed by 4 bases and V by 0 bases; bases with no gene match: 10. CDR3 region: CASSLTPIIAGVYNEQFF. CDR3 sequence (DNA): TGTGCCAGCAGCTTAACGCCGATAATAGCGGGGGTTTACAATGAGCAGTTCTTC.

V usage is TRBV18 and J usage is TRBJ2-7; 7 nucleotides align to TRBD2. The length of the CDR3 is 18 residues. The V segment lost 1 base and the J segment 0 bases; nucleotides outside the gene matches: 12. Germline V gene data show CDR1 as KGHSH and CDR2 as LQKENI. The CDR3: CASSPLEFGASGSYEQYF. Here the CDR3 DNA reads TGTGCCAGCTCACCACTTGAATTCGGGGCTAGCGGCTCCTACGAGCAGTACTTC.

The chain employs TRBV19 and TRBJ2-1, with D possibly matching TRBD2 (6 bases). CDR3 size: 14 residues. V lost 5 bases, J lost 7 bases, and 15 bases lay in between. Germline CDR1 and CDR2: LNHDA and SQIVND (reference sequence). The CDR3 DNA sequence: TGTGCCAGTAGTTTTGGGCGGGAAGTGAATGAGCAGTTCTTC. Translating gives CASSFGREVNEQFF.

Regarding this clone: One base away lies a much larger clone, so this may be a sequencing read error. The rearrangement joins TRBV11-2 to TRBJ2-7; no definite D call. Trimming shortened V by 3 bases and J by 2 bases, and 2 bases separated the two germline ends. The CDR3 runs to 11 residues. Germline CDR1 and CDR2: SGHAT and FQNNGV. The CDR3 reads CASSFAYEQYF. CDR3 DNA: TGTGCCAGCAGCTTCGCCTACGAGCAGTACTTC. The variable domain in full, with the rest retrieved from reference TRBV11-2 and TRBJ2-7, is EAGVAQSPRYKIIEKRQSVAFWCNPISGHATLYWYQQILGQGPKLLIQFQNNGVVDDSQLPKDRFSAERLKGVDSTLKIQPAKLEDSAVYLCASSFAYEQYFGPGTRLTVT.

A word on this clone: The same CDR3 also results from other DNA sequences found in this sample. The rearrangement joins TRBV18 to TRBJ2-2; D might be TRBD2 (5 bases). The CDR3 contains 16 residues. Trimming took off 3 bases at V and 0 bases at J, with 11 bases between the two ends. Germline V gene lookup returns CDR1 KGHSH and CDR2 LQKENI. The CDR3 DNA follows: TGTGCCAGCTCACCGGTCGCGGGCTCGAACACCGGGGAGCTGTTTTTT. As protein: CASSPVAGSNTGELFF.

This sequence joins TRBV5-1 and TRBJ1-2; 7 nucleotides line up with TRBD1. CDR1 is SGHRS and CDR2 is YFSETQ in the germline V gene. V was pared by 3 bases and J by 2 bases, with 1 base of the junction left unmatched. The CDR3 has 13 residues. CDR3 nucleotides: TGCGCCAGCAGCTCGGGACAGAACTATGGCTACACCTTC. Translating it yields CASSSGQNYGYTF.

The chain joins TRBV28 to TRBJ2-3; 8 bases agree with TRBD1. CDR1 and CDR2 from the germline V gene are MDHEN and SYDVKM. This CDR3 is 14 amino acids long. After removal of 2 bases from V and 3 bases from J, the junction contained 1 base not matched to a gene. The CDR3 region is CASSLQGATDTQYF. Written as DNA, the CDR3 is TGTGCCAGCAGTTTACAGGGGGCAACAGATACGCAGTATTTT.

This clone was counted only a few times. This chain links TRBV10-3 with TRBJ2-2; 7 nucleotides match TRBD2. The V segment lost 4 bases and the J segment 1 base; nucleotides outside the gene matches: 3. CDR3 length: 15 amino acids. Germline-derived CDR1 and CDR2 are ENHRY and SYGVKD. In nucleotides, the CDR3 is TGTGCCATCAGTGTCGCGGGAGTGAACACCGGGGAGCTGTTTTTT. It translates to CAISVAGVNTGELFF.

The V gene is TRBV29-1, the J gene TRBJ1-1, with D perhaps TRBD1 (5 bases). Germline V gives CDR1 SQVTM, CDR2 ANQGSEA. The V end lost 7 bases, the J end lost 1 base, and 10 bases lay between the germline ends. The CDR3 covers 12 residues. The CDR3, as DNA: TGCAGCGCCGAGACAGCGAACACTGAAGCTTTCTTT. It codes for CSAETANTEAFF.

In this sample, this clone turned up a few times. The chain has TRBV2 and TRBJ1-4; 9 bases agree with TRBD1. The germline V gene encodes CDR1 SNHLY and CDR2 FYNNEI. CDR3 length: 14 amino acids. The junction had 6 bases not matched to a gene; V was cut back by 7 bases and J by 6 bases. The CDR3 DNA reads as TGTGCCAGCAACTCCGGGACAGGGTATGAAAAACTGTTTTTT. This codes for CASNSGTGYEKLFF.

The sample holds a few counts of this clone. The CDR3 protein is CASRSRITDTQYF. The CDR3 coding sequence is TGTGCCAGCAGGTCAAGGATCACAGATACGCAGTATTTT. The V and J genes are TRBV2 and TRBJ2-3; no reliable D call. Germline CDR1 is SNHLY and CDR2 is FYNNEI. The CDR3 extends over 13 amino acids. The germline V and J ends were trimmed by 6 bases and 2 bases, with 9 bases remaining between them.

J is TRBJ2-2 and V is TRBV10-3; 7 nucleotides agree with TRBD1. Germline V gene sequence: CDR1 ENHRY, CDR2 SYGVKD. There are 13 residues in the CDR3. V was clipped by 10 bases and J by 7 bases; unmatched bases: 9. The CDR3 loop reads CATNDREIGELFF. CDR3 bases: TGTGCCACGAACGACAGGGAGATCGGGGAGCTGTTTTTT.